This TCR beta chain was identified during a study of blood T cell repertoires in COVID-19. The overall study: COVID-19 samples from acute and convalescent phases originated in the United States, Italy and Spain. The analysed material was cDNA or gDNA that came from T cells, B-cell-depleted T cells, or PBMCs.

Only in-frame clones appear in the TCRdb table, and some are missing; sequencing was by immunoSEQ multiplex PCR. Here the sample spans around 400,000 clones, about 89% being singletons. Donors were grouped by their self-reported clinical history. All exposed participants met a person with COVID-19 within 2 weeks before entering the study. The TCR originated in a woman aged 40 to 50 who had been exposed to COVID-19. Sequencing used PBMCs or T cells enriched from blood (not recorded which).

As DNA, the CDR3 is TGTGCCAGCAGCCTAGAGCGGGACGCCTACAATGAGCAGTTCTTC. It specifies CASSLERDAYNEQFF. The chain joins TRBV27 to TRBJ2-1; 7 bases are a match to TRBD2. V shed 6 bases and J 2 bases; nucleotides not matched to a gene: 7. CDR3 length equals 15 residues. CDR1 and CDR2 from the germline V gene are MNHEY and SMNVEV (reference sequence).